A single sample gave rise to the 18 T cell receptor beta chains below, sequenced in a study of T cell responses to AZD1222 COVID-19 vaccine. Profiled with immunoSEQ multiplex PCR; TCRdb holds only in-frame clones, not every one. The sample records about 150,000 clones, 90% to 95% being singletons. Sequencing used peripheral blood, obtained 28 days after the second AZD1222 dose. The receptors come from an adult who received the AZD1222 COVID-19 vaccine.

Turning to this clone: An end of the junction does not agree with germline; a read error may underlie this. This sequence joins TRBV5-1 and TRBJ1-5; tentatively, D is TRBD1 (5 bases). This CDR3 contains 14 residues. CDR1 SGHRS and CDR2 YFSETQ come from the germline V gene. CDR3 in amino acids: CARSSGGGNQPQHF. DNA of the CDR3: TGCGCCCGCAGCTCGGGGGGGGGCAATCAGCCCCAGCATTTT.

In this sample, this clone turned up once. This clone may be a read error of a much larger clone one base away. Other DNA variants within this sample encode the same CDR3. This chain connects TRBV28 to TRBJ1-5; D gene uncertain. V lost 6 bases and J lost 0, with 9 bases in between. Germline values: CDR1 MDHEN, CDR2 SYDVKM. The CDR3 contains 14 residues. As DNA, the CDR3 is TGTGCCAGCAGGGCCGAGTATAGCAATCAGCCCCAGCATTTT. It codes for CASRAEYSNQPQHF.

This clone was found once. This chain uses TRBV5-1 with TRBJ2-1; 14 nucleotides agree with TRBD2. The CDR3 length is 18 residues. V shed 3 bases, J shed 6 bases, and the junction held 11 bases outside the gene matches. Per germline, CDR1 SGHRS and CDR2 YFSETQ. CDR3 protein: CASSSGSWGLAGVNEQFF. CDR3 in DNA: TGCGCCAGCAGCTCCGGGTCCTGGGGACTAGCGGGAGTCAATGAGCAGTTCTTC.

This rearrangement joins TRBV2 to TRBJ1-1, with TRBD1 identical over 8 bases. This CDR3 comprises 14 residues. V lost 7 bases, J lost 5 bases, and 9 bases stayed unmatched. In germline, CDR1 is SNHLY, CDR2 FYNNEI. CDR3 protein: CASNPRTGKTEAFF. In nucleotides, the CDR3 is TGTGCCAGCAATCCCAGGACAGGGAAGACTGAAGCTTTCTTT.

The V and J genes are TRBV4-2 and TRBJ2-3; D is unresolved. V was cut by 2 bases and J by 5 bases, with 14 bases left in between. CDR1 is LGHNA, CDR2 YNFKEQ, per germline. The CDR3 spans 15 residues. The DNA for the CDR3 is TGTGCCAGCAGCCAACCCCTTTGGGGTAAAGATACGCAGTATTTT. Its translation: CASSQPLWGKDTQYF.

The rearrangement links TRBV14 to TRBJ2-7, with 9 bases that match TRBD1. Germline V CDR1 and CDR2: SGHDN, FVKESK. The CDR3 length is 16 residues. The ends lost 5 bases at V and 5 bases at J; junction bases unmatched: 13. The CDR3 DNA reads TGTGCCAGCAGCTCACGACCGGGACAGGGAGTGGACGAGCAGTACTTC. As protein: CASSSRPGQGVDEQYF.

This chain joins TRBV29-1 and TRBJ2-1, with TRBD2 identical over 10 bases. V lost 7 bases, J lost 5 bases, and 8 bases stayed unmatched. The CDR3 has 14 residues. In germline, CDR1 is SQVTM, CDR2 ANQGSEA. CDR3 DNA: TGCAGCGCCCTTAGCGGGAGGAGGAACAATGAGCAGTTCTTC. Amino acids: CSALSGRRNNEQFF.

V and J are TRBV28 and TRBJ2-2, with D perhaps assigned TRBD1 or TRBD2 (5 bases each). The CDR3 runs to 15 residues. Germline V gives CDR1 MDHEN, CDR2 SYDVKM. V lost 3 bases and J lost 6, with 14 bases in between. The CDR3 loop is CASSLGDQEAGELFF. DNA of the CDR3: TGTGCCAGCAGTTTGGGGGACCAGGAGGCCGGGGAGCTGTTTTTT.

The genes are TRBV4-1 and TRBJ1-6; 8 bases map to TRBD1. Germline V CDR1 and CDR2: MGHRA, YSYEKL. This CDR3 is 17 amino acids long. Unmatched junction bases numbered 1, after V lost 0 bases and J lost 0 bases. The CDR3 is CASSQDGTGSYNSPLHF. CDR3 nucleotide sequence: TGCGCCAGCAGCCAAGATGGGACAGGCTCCTATAATTCACCCCTCCACTTT.

In DNA form, the CDR3 reads TGTGCCATCAGTGAGTCAGCAGGGATGAAGGGCTACACCTTC. Translated, it gives CAISESAGMKGYTF. V gene TRBV10-3 combines with J gene TRBJ1-2, with a weak D call TRBD1 (5 bases). This CDR3 spans 14 amino acids. Deletions cut 0 bases from V and 8 bases from J, with 13 bases between. Germline-derived CDR1 and CDR2 are ENHRY and SYGVKD.

The J gene is TRBJ2-7, the V gene TRBV30, with TRBD2 matching over 11 bases. CDR3 length: 19 amino acids. Per the germline V gene, CDR1 is GTSNPN and CDR2 is SVGIG (reference sequence). V shed 0 bases, J shed 5 bases, and the junction held 18 bases outside the gene matches. CDR3 sequence reads: CAWSVRPKVATSGTHEQYF. The CDR3 DNA is TGTGCCTGGAGTGTGCGACCTAAGGTCGCGACTAGCGGGACCCACGAGCAGTACTTC.

The V gene is TRBV21-1, the J gene TRBJ1-6; TRBD1 is the table's D call, not checked against the DNA. TRBV21-1 is deemed a pseudogene. The CDR3 spans 15 residues. The CDR3: CATTQGSPYNSPLHF. CDR3 nucleotides: TGTGCCACCACACAGGGGAGCCCCTATAATTCACCCCTCCACTTT.

V is TRBV4-1 and J is TRBJ1-2; D remains ambiguous. V lost 0 bases, J lost 6 bases, and 11 bases lay in between. Germline loops: CDR1 MGHRA, CDR2 YSYEKL. The CDR3 totals 14 residues. CDR3 in DNA: TGCGCCAGCAGCCAAGATAGGGCCGGGGATGGCTACACCTTC. Its protein product is CASSQDRAGDGYTF.

The rearrangement joins TRBV19 to TRBJ1-2, with 7 bases lining up with TRBD1. The CDR3 spans 15 residues. Germline values: CDR1 LNHDA, CDR2 SQIVND (reference sequence). Trimming cost V 2 bases and J 4 bases; bases outside gene matches: 7. The chain's CDR3 is CASSIPGQNVYGYTF. In DNA form, the CDR3 reads TGTGCCAGTAGTATACCGGGACAGAACGTCTATGGCTACACCTTC.

The rearrangement links TRBV7-8 to TRBJ2-1; D is possibly TRBD1 (6 bases). The CDR3 loop spans 12 amino acids. Trimming removed 5 bases from V and 15 bases from J, with 17 bases in between. Germline-derived CDR1 and CDR2 are SGHVS and FQNEAQ. Here the CDR3 DNA reads TGTGCCAGCAGCCTGGTTAACAGGGAACGGTTCTTC. Amino acid sequence: CASSLVNRERFF.

This chain links TRBV10-2 with TRBJ2-1; 9 bases line up with TRBD1. This CDR3 has 15 amino acids. Germline loops: CDR1 WSHSY, CDR2 SAAADI. The V gene end was trimmed by 3 bases and the J gene end by 10 bases; junction bases not matched to a gene: 10. The CDR3 region has the DNA TGCGCCAGCAGTGAAGCGGACAGGGGCCGCAGGGAGCAGTTCTTC. Its protein is CASSEADRGRREQFF.

This clone was seen just once. The CDR3 coding sequence is TGTGCCAGTAGTTCGCCCGAGGGTTCGGGCAAGAGCTCCTACAATGAGCAGTTCTTC. It is translated as CASSSPEGSGKSSYNEQFF. The chain combines TRBV19 with TRBJ2-1, with a tentative D call TRBD2 (5 bases). Germline V lookup: CDR1 LNHDA, CDR2 SQIVND (reference sequence). CDR3 size: 19 residues. V was pared by 5 bases and J by 0 bases, with 23 bases between.

The chain has TRBV15 and TRBJ1-2; D not certain. Between the trimmed V and J ends, which lost 5 bases and 3 bases, there was a span of 7 bases. Germline V gene lookup returns CDR1 LNHNV and CDR2 YYDKDF (reference sequence). There are 12 residues in the CDR3. CDR3 sequence: CATSGVDYGYTF. The DNA of the CDR3 is TGTGCCACCAGCGGCGTAGACTATGGCTACACCTTC.